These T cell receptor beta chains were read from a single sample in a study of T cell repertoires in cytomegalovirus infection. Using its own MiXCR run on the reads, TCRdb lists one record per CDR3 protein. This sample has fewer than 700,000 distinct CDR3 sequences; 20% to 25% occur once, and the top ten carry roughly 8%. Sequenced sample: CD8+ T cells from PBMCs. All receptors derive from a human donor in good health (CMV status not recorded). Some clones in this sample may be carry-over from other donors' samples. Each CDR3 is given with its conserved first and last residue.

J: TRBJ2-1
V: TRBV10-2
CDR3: CASRSGILQFF

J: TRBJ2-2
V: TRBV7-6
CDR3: CASSSFGQGAGELFF

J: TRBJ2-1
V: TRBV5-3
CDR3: CASTAGTGRNEQFF

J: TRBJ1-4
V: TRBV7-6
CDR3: CASSNSTGATNEKLFF

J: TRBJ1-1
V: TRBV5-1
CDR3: CASSENTEAFF

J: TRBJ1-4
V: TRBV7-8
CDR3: CASSSHRSPNEKLFF

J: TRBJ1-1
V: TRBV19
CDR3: CATTKSGNMNTEAFF

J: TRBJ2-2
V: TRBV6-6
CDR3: CASTDLPGRASPNTGELFF

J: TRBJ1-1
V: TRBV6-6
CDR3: CASSYSSLGGGAFF

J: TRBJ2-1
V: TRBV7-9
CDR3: CASTQDRYNEQFF

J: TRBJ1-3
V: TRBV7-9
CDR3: CASSRGQKGNTIYF

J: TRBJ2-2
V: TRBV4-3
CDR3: CASSQDRGDGELFF

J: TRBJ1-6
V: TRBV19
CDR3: CASSWTGNSPLHF

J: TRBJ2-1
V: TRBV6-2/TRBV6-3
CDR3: CASSFTSGVLNEQFF

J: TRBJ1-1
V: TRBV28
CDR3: CASSLGPLGREAFF

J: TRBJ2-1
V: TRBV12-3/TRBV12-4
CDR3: CASEREGRNEQFF

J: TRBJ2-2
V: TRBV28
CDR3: CASSLRRLAGGQNTGELFF

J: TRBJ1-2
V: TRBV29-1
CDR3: CSVPGGSSGNYGYTF

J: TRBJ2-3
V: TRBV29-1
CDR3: CSVYEVAEVADTQYF

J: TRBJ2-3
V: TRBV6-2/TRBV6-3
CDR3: CASSYGDEAGRWDTQYF

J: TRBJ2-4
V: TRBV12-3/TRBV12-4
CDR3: CASSLGRGQYF

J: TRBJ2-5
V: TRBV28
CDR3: CASSLSPSGSEETQYF

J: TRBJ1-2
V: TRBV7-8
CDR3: CASSPGQSSSRGYTF

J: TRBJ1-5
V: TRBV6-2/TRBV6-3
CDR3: CASRDSEKGSNQPQHF

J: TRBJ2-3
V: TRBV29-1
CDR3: CSVEDLGSTDTQYF

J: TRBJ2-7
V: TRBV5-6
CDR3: CVSSPDRGAQNYEQYF

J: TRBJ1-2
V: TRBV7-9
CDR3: CASSPTSYGYTF

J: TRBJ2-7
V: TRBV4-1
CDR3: CTSSTGLARQLSREQYF

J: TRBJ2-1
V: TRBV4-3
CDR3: CASSQETGLLYNEQFF

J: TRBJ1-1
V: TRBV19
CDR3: CASSPGAGRTEAFF

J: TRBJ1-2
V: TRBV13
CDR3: CASSPGQRYVGYTF

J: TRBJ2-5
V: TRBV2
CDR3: CASSGTGEVTQYF

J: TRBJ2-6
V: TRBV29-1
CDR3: CSVTDSSGANVLTF

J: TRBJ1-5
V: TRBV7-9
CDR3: CASSSPHQPQHF

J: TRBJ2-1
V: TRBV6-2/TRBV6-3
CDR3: CASIGLAGGRAYNEQFF

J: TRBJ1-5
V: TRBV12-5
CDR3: CASGLGAYSNQPQHF

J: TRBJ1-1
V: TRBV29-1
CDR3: CSMGAGRGTEAFF

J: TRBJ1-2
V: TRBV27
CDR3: CASSPTGRAYGYTF

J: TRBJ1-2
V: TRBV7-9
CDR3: CASSLVGAAGYGYTF

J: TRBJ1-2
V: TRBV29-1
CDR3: CSVALRDGYTF

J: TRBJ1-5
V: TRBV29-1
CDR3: CSAISAGTGADQPQHF

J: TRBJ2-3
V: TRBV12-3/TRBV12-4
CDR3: CASSSYRERTDTQYF

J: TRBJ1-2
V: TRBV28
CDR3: CASSSFERQYGYTF

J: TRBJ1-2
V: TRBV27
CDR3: CASRGVPERNNYGYTF

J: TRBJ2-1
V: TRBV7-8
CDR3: CASSPSGHEQFF

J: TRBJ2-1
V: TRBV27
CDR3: CAGGTADEQFF

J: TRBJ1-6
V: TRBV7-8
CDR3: CASSLERNSPLHF

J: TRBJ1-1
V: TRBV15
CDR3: CATSPMEGGRTEAFF

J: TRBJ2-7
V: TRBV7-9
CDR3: CASSSGGNEQYF

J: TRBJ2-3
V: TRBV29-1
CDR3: CSVEVRIDTQYF

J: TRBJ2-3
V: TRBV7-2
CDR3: CASSLVKDPNTDTQYF

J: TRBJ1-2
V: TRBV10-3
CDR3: CAISGSPENYGYTF

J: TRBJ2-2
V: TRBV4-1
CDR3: CASSQRGDGELFF

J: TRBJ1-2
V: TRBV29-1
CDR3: CSVEDRTGDGYTF

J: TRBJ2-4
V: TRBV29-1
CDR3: CSGGEGGMDIQYF

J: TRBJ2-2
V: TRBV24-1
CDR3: CATSDIRSNTGELFF

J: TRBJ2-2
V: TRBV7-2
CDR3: CASSLPPGQGQTGELFF

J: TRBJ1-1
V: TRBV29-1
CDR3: CSVVGDRSNTEAFF

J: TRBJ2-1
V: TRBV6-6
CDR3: CASGKQAGEQFF